This T cell receptor (beta chain) was observed in a study of vaccination and CD4 T cells after COVID-19. Overall study: The convalescent group had six males, four females, seven Caucasians, two Asians, one multiracial. Overlapping spike pools from SARS-CoV-2 and HCoV-NL63, HCoV-OC43 and HCoV-229E served as culture stimuli. Cultures designated as controls were supplied with a CEFX pool, an HIV-1 Nef pool, or no peptide.

CDR3 length equals 15 residues. Germline CDR1 reads MNHEY; CDR2 reads SVGEGT. The ends lost 0 bases at V and 5 bases at J; junction bases unmatched: 2. Stated treatment: roughly ten-day PBMC culture with coronavirus spike peptide pools or control peptides (ViraFEST assay). Cultured CD4+ T-cell DNA underwent Oncomine TCR Beta short-read sequencing. It was from cultured CD4+ T cells that genomic DNA was extracted. MiXCR, applied by TCRdb to the PCR reads, yields one record per CDR3 protein. The sample lists around 14,000 distinct CDR3 sequences; 53% were seen once. Comments on this clonotype: The antigen is not known.

The chain recombines TRBV6-2 or TRBV6-3 with TRBJ2-1, with 9 bases that match TRBD1. The clonotype originates from a human donor who had recovered from COVID-19. Sequencing was carried out using CD4+ T cells from blood, cultured in vitro. The CDR3 DNA sequence: TGTGCCAGCAGTTACTCAGGGACAGGGCACAATGAGCAGTTCTTC. It is translated as CASSYSGTGHNEQFF.